The 10 T cell receptor beta chains below all came from one sample that was sequenced in a study of cytomegalovirus exposure and HLA in healthy donors. TCRdb's copy holds only in-frame clones and misses some; the assay was immunoSEQ multiplex PCR. The sample has fewer than 150,000 clones, 85% to 90% seen once. Sequencing was carried out using PBMCs. The origin of the receptors is a woman under 30 in good health and CMV-seropositive.

Only a few counts were recorded for this clone. The V call is TRBV2, the J call TRBJ2-2; D uncertain. The CDR3 has 12 amino acids. Germline assignment: CDR1 SNHLY and CDR2 FYNNEI. Trimming shortened V by 7 bases and J by 6 bases, and 9 bases separated the two germline ends. CDR3 bases: TGTGCCAGCACTCAGGTGCCCGGGGAGCTGTTTTTT. Amino acid sequence: CASTQVPGELFF.

V gene TRBV4-2 combines with J gene TRBJ2-1, with D possibly matching TRBD2 (6 bases). Germline values: CDR1 LGHNA, CDR2 YNFKEQ. V lost 3 bases to trimming and J lost 6 bases, with 15 bases between them. The CDR3 consists of 15 residues. The CDR3 nucleotides read TGTGCCAGCAGCCAGGGAACCTTACTAGCCAATGAGCAGTTCTTC. Protein: CASSQGTLLANEQFF.

V and J are TRBV9 and TRBJ1-6, with 7 bases matching TRBD1. Germline V gives CDR1 SGDLS, CDR2 YYNGEE. This CDR3 contains 14 residues. Trimming at V came to 3 bases and at J to 9 bases, leaving 6 bases not matched to a gene. The CDR3 spells CASSAGQSGSPLHF. In DNA, the CDR3 is TGTGCCAGCAGCGCGGGACAGTCCGGTTCACCCCTCCACTTT. The full variable domain, rest sourced from reference TRBV9 and TRBJ1-6, is DSGVTQTPKHLITATGQRVTLRCSPRSGDLSVYWYQQSLDQGLQFLIQYYNGEERAKGNILERFSAQQFPDLHSELNLSSLELGDSALYFCASSAGQSGSPLHFGNGTRLTVT.

The gene calls are TRBV29-1 and TRBJ1-1, with 10 bases fitting TRBD1. Trimming at V came to 7 bases and at J to 1 base, leaving 3 bases not matched to a gene. Germline V gene data show CDR1 as SQVTM and CDR2 as ANQGSEA. The CDR3 is made up of 13 amino acids. The CDR3 DNA is TGCAGCGGGTGGACAGGGGGGAACACTGAAGCTTTCTTT. Translation gives CSGWTGGNTEAFF.

The rearrangement uses TRBV7-3 and TRBJ2-1; weak D call: TRBD2 (6 bases). Trimming took off 5 bases at V and 0 bases at J, with 11 bases between the two ends. The germline gives CDR1 SGHTA, CDR2 FQGTGA. The CDR3 contains 15 residues. The CDR3 region is CASSPRGSSYNEQFF. CDR3 coding DNA: TGTGCCAGCAGCCCTCGGGGGAGCTCCTACAATGAGCAGTTCTTC.

The chain has TRBV5-1 and TRBJ2-2, with 10 positions matching TRBD1. Germline CDR1 and CDR2: SGHRS and YFSETQ. The CDR3 sequence is 16 residues long. J was trimmed by 5 bases and V by 3 bases; bases with no gene match: 7. CDR3 sequence (DNA): TGCGCCAGCAGCTCGTTGACAGGGGGCGGAACCGGGGAGCTGTTTTTT. Translating it yields CASSSLTGGGTGELFF.

The chain has TRBV5-1 and TRBJ2-2; D unclear. Germline V CDR1 and CDR2: SGHRS, YFSETQ. Trimming removed 1 base at V and 0 bases at J, with 13 bases between. The CDR3 sequence is 17 residues long. CDR3: CASSLMSATSNTGELFF. DNA for the CDR3: TGCGCCAGCAGCTTGATGAGCGCTACCTCGAACACCGGGGAGCTGTTTTTT.

The rearrangement links TRBV28 to TRBJ2-7, with D perhaps TRBD2 (6 bases). The V end was cut by 3 bases, the J end by 2 bases, with 17 bases between. CDR1 and CDR2 (germline): MDHEN, SYDVKM. The CDR3 sequence is 16 residues long. The CDR3 sequence: CASSLIWAGTPYEQYF. DNA of the CDR3: TGTGCCAGCAGTTTGATCTGGGCGGGGACTCCCTACGAGCAGTACTTC.

The rearrangement links TRBV19 to TRBJ1-2, with D perhaps matching TRBD1 (5 bases). V dropped 7 bases and J dropped 4 bases, with 28 bases sitting between them. This CDR3 region has 18 residues. Germline assignment: CDR1 LNHDA and CDR2 SQIVND (reference sequence). The CDR3 DNA reads TGTGCCAGTACCCCCCGGCTGGGGTTGCAGGGAAGCCTCTATGGCTACACCTTC. Amino acid sequence: CASTPRLGLQGSLYGYTF.

This rearrangement joins TRBV30 to TRBJ2-7; TRBD2 matches 7 bases. V lost 0 bases, J lost 0 bases, and 11 bases stayed unmatched. Looked up from germline, CDR1 is GTSNPN and CDR2 is SVGIG (reference sequence). The CDR3 is 17 amino acids. The DNA of the CDR3 is TGTGCCTGGAGTGTACCCCGTGGGGCGGGAGCCTCCTACGAGCAGTACTTC. Protein: CAWSVPRGAGASYEQYF.